This TCR beta chain was sequenced for a study of blood T cell repertoires in COVID-19. Study information: There were acute and convalescent COVID-19 samples, and they came from the United States, Italy and Spain. PBMCs, B-cell-depleted T cells, or T cells were the source of the cDNA or gDNA that made up the material.

The authors' processing: By means of reference gene primer amplification, nucleated cell counts were estimated. TCRdb's copy holds only in-frame clones and misses some; the assay was immunoSEQ multiplex PCR. That table supplies the V and J calls and clone size; D and trimming were determined from the DNA. The sample shows 60,000 to 85,000 clones, 83% of them seen only once. Germline V lookup: CDR1 SNHLY, CDR2 FYNNEI. V dropped 5 bases and J dropped 4 bases, with 15 bases sitting between them. The CDR3 is made up of 15 amino acids. The clonotype comes from a man older than 75 with acute or convalescent COVID-19. The specimen was peripheral blood. The chain recombines TRBV2 with TRBJ2-1; D may be TRBD1 (5 bases). CDR3: CASSLQDFRYNEQFF. CDR3 nucleotides: TGTGCCAGCAGTCTACAGGATTTTCGGTACAATGAGCAGTTCTTC.